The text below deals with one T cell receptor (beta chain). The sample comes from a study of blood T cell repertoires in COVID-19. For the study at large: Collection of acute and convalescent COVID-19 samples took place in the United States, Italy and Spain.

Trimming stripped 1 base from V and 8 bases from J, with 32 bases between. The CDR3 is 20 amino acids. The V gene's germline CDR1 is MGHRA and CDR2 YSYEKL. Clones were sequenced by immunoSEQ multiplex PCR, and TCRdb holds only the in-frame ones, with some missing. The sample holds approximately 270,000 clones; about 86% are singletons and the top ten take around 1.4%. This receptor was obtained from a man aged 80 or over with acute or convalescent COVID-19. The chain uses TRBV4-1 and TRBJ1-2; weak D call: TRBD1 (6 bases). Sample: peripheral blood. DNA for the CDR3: TGCGCCAGCAGCCAAGCCCAGCTTTCCCCTCTAACAGGGAAGCAGAACGGCTACACCTTC. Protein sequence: CASSQAQLSPLTGKQNGYTF.